This TCR beta chain was documented in a study of radiation and T cells in renal cell carcinoma. Findings and caveats of the study: In nephrectomy-only tumors, top 100 clonotypes averaged approximately 40%, versus around 54% irradiated. Only small tumor regions of roughly 1 g were sampled.

The data were produced by immunoSEQ multiplex PCR, yet TCRdb's version contains in-frame clones alone and is incomplete. The table has 18,000 or so clones, around three fifths seen once. Treatment meaning: treatment-naive control, cytoreductive nephrectomy. Control tumors came from a handful of females and 11 to 12 males, aged roughly 40 to 82. V lost 3 bases and J 13 bases, leaving 13 bases between the germline ends. CDR1 and CDR2 from the germline V gene are SGHDT and YYEEEE. This CDR3 has 11 residues. This clone was seen more than once but under ten times. Its specificity is not known. The sample here was tumor tissue, taken from a patient whose treatment was nephrectomy without radiotherapy. This TCR derives from a man aged 45 to 65 with renal cell carcinoma. The chain employs TRBV5-6 and TRBJ1-2; TRBD1 is a possible D gene (6 bases). The CDR3: CASSSNRVSTF. Here the CDR3 DNA reads TGTGCCAGCAGCTCAAACAGGGTTAGCACCTTC.